The 32 T cell receptor beta chains reported below all come from one sample, sequenced in a study of metastatic and nonmetastatic thyroid tumors. TCRdb reprocessed the PCR reads via MiXCR. The data contain approximately 15,000 clones, approximately 20% of them singletons. Not a single patient had been given any form of treatment at any point before undergoing thyroid surgery. The sequenced sample was blood. The receptors here all came from a female donor with papillary thyroid cancer or a benign thyroid nodule (not recorded which). Some clones in this sample may be carry-over from other donors' samples.

This clone was observed at least ten times. The chain uses TRBV20-1 and TRBJ2-1; D ambiguous. Trimming cost V 0 bases and J 9 bases, with 12 bases left between them. Per germline, CDR1 DFQATT and CDR2 SNEGSKA (reference sequence). The CDR3 is 13 residues long. The CDR3 DNA is TGCAGTGCTAGAGATCACGTGAAAGGTGAGCAGTTCTTC. It codes for CSARDHVKGEQFF.

The chain uses TRBV30 and TRBJ1-4; 9 positions match TRBD1. The germline V gene has CDR1 GTSNPN and CDR2 SVGIG (reference sequence). V trimming: 1 base; J trimming: 7 bases; junction bases outside the gene matches: 7. CDR3 length equals 15 residues. The CDR3 DNA reads as TGTGCCTGGAGTGACACAGGGGGCAACGGTGAAAAACTGTTTTTT. This gives the protein CAWSDTGGNGEKLFF.

This clone is labeled as medium-sized. The chain has TRBV20-1 and TRBJ2-1; 11 nucleotides line up with TRBD2. Trimming cost V 5 bases and J 8 bases; bases outside gene matches: 11. There are 15 residues in the CDR3. Germline CDR1 is DFQATT and CDR2 is SNEGSKA (reference sequence). CDR3 sequence reads: CSAWNSGRASDEQFF. CDR3 coding DNA: TGCAGTGCTTGGAATAGCGGGAGGGCAAGTGATGAGCAGTTCTTC.

By proportion, this clone is medium-sized. The chain employs TRBV10-1 and TRBJ1-2; no clear D. The germline CDR1 and CDR2 sequences are WNHNN and SYGVQD (reference sequence). Trimming took off 6 bases at V and 2 bases at J, with 10 bases between the two ends. The CDR3 runs 13 residues. DNA of the CDR3: TGCGCCAGCAGCGATCAGAAGAACTATGGCTACACCTTC. The encoded protein is CASSDQKNYGYTF.

The chain joins TRBV5-1 to TRBJ2-1; D possibly corresponds to TRBD2 (6 bases). The CDR3 consists of 17 residues. The V end lost 4 bases, the J end lost 4 bases, and 21 bases lay between the germline ends. Germline lookup yields CDR1 SGHRS and CDR2 YFSETQ. The CDR3 reads CASSPDAGTGAYNEQFF. DNA of the CDR3: TGCGCCAGCAGCCCGGACGCCGGGACTGGCGCGTACAATGAGCAGTTCTTC.

The count of this clone is one. A junction boundary mismatches the germline segment, possibly from a read error. V gene TRBV7-8 combines with J gene TRBJ1-2; 10 nucleotides align to TRBD1. The CDR3 runs 13 residues. Germline assignment: CDR1 SGHVS and CDR2 FQNEAQ. The CDR3 bases are TGTGCCTGCAGCCCGGACAGGGGGGGAGGCTACACCTTC. Translation gives CACSPDRGGGYTF.

This clone was counted a few times. V is TRBV6-5 and J is TRBJ2-7; D gene ambiguous. V lost 2 bases and J 2 bases, leaving 13 bases between the germline ends. Looked up from germline, CDR1 is MNHEY and CDR2 is SVGAGI. This CDR3 comprises 15 residues. CDR3 DNA sequence: TGTGCCAGCAGTTACAGTGCAGCCTATACCTACGAGCAGTACTTC. It yields the protein CASSYSAAYTYEQYF.

The chain employs TRBV20-1 and TRBJ2-7; 11 nucleotides agree with TRBD2. CDR3 length equals 15 residues. V was pared by 1 base and J by 7 bases, with 9 bases of the junction left unmatched. The V gene's germline CDR1 is DFQATT and CDR2 SNEGSKA (reference sequence). CDR3 region: CSARVLAGGVREQYF. CDR3 in DNA: TGCAGTGCTAGAGTATTAGCGGGAGGGGTTAGGGAGCAGTACTTC.

This clone was detected only a few times. The gene calls are TRBV28 and TRBJ1-6, with TRBD1 identical over 7 bases. With 4 bases clipped from V and 6 bases from J, the junction kept 9 bases outside the gene matches. The CDR3 sequence is 16 residues long. Per germline, CDR1 MDHEN and CDR2 SYDVKM. This CDR3 reads CASSSRQGVFNSPLHF. In nucleotides, the CDR3 is TGTGCCAGCAGTTCACGCCAGGGGGTGTTTAATTCACCCCTCCACTTT.

This clone was seen only once. V gene TRBV5-1 combines with J gene TRBJ2-5, with 9 bases that match TRBD1. Germline V gene data show CDR1 as SGHRS and CDR2 as YFSETQ. The CDR3 is made up of 15 amino acids. Trimming cost V 4 bases and J 2 bases; bases outside gene matches: 6. The chain's CDR3 is CASSREDRGQETQYF. Here the CDR3 DNA reads TGCGCCAGCAGCCGAGAGGACAGGGGACAAGAGACCCAGTACTTC.

This clone is medium-sized within its sample. The chain combines TRBV27 with TRBJ2-1, with D possibly matching TRBD1 (5 bases). Germline V gene sequence: CDR1 MNHEY, CDR2 SMNVEV (reference sequence). The CDR3 is made up of 17 amino acids. V dropped 6 bases and J dropped 0 bases, with 18 bases sitting between them. This chain's CDR3 is CASSPWTPKSSYNEQFF. The CDR3 DNA reads as TGTGCCAGCAGCCCATGGACACCAAAAAGCTCCTACAATGAGCAGTTCTTC.

The V and J genes are TRBV2 and TRBJ1-4, with TRBD1 identical over 7 bases. V lost 6 bases, J lost 8 bases, and 9 bases stayed unmatched. Germline values: CDR1 SNHLY, CDR2 FYNNEI. This CDR3 has 14 amino acids. CDR3 nucleotide sequence: TGTGCCAGCAGCACAACAGGGGATGGGGAAAAACTGTTTTTT. The encoded protein is CASSTTGDGEKLFF. The whole variable domain, remainder taken from reference TRBV2 and TRBJ1-4, is EPEVTQTPSHQVTQMGQEVILRCVPISNHLYFYWYRQILGQKVEFLVSFYNNEISEKSEIFDDQFSVERPDGSNFTLKIRSTKLEDSAMYFCASSTTGDGEKLFFGSGTQLSVL.

About this clone itself: This CDR3 is missing its conserved last phenylalanine or tryptophan, likely due to a read error. The chain uses TRBV6-5 and TRBJ2-7, with D possibly TRBD1 on 6 matching bases. Per the germline V gene, CDR1 is MNHEY and CDR2 is SVGAGI. The CDR3 runs 15 residues. The CDR3 region is CGSSYGQLKLYEQYI. CDR3 coding DNA: TGTGGCAGCAGTTATGGACAGCTAAAGCTGTACGAGCAGTACATC.

By its share, this clone is medium-sized. The chain uses TRBV20-1 and TRBJ2-7; no reliable D call. Trimming took 1 base from V and 0 from J, leaving 16 bases between them. Per the germline V gene, CDR1 is DFQATT and CDR2 is SNEGSKA (reference sequence). This CDR3 is built from 16 residues. CDR3 coding DNA: TGCAGTGCTAGAGCTTCAACTTCGTCTAGCTCCTACGAGCAGTACTTC. The encoded protein is CSARASTSSSSYEQYF.

This clone was observed a handful of times. The J gene is TRBJ2-3, the V gene TRBV6-6; D gene ambiguous. The CDR3 has 14 residues. The germline V gene has CDR1 MNHNY and CDR2 SVGAGI (reference sequence). V was cut by 0 bases and J by 3 bases, with 7 bases left in between. The CDR3 coding sequence is TGTGCCAGCAGTTACTCTCTAGGAACAGATACGCAGTATTTT. It is translated as CASSYSLGTDTQYF.

This clone came up many times. The chain uses TRBV12-3 or TRBV12-4 and TRBJ1-1, with D unresolved. The germline V and J ends were trimmed by 8 bases and 0 bases, with 13 bases remaining between them. The CDR3 has 14 residues. In DNA form, the CDR3 reads TGTGCCAGCGGCCGGGATCAAGTGAACACTGAAGCTTTCTTT. As protein: CASGRDQVNTEAFF.

This clone was found many times. The CDR3 region has the DNA TGTGCCAGCTCACCATGGCGCTCTGGGGCCAACGTCCTGACTTTC. It encodes CASSPWRSGANVLTF. This rearrangement joins TRBV18 to TRBJ2-6; D ambiguous. Germline CDR1 reads KGHSH; CDR2 reads LQKENI. Trimming removed 2 bases from V and 0 bases from J, with 5 bases in between. The CDR3 covers 15 residues.

This clone came up many times. This chain links TRBV20-1 with TRBJ2-1; possibly TRBD1 or TRBD2 for D (5 bases each). The V end was cut by 6 bases, the J end by 0 bases, with 15 bases between. The germline V gene has CDR1 DFQATT and CDR2 SNEGSKA (reference sequence). The CDR3 sequence is 15 residues long. In DNA, the CDR3 is TGCAGTGCGCCAGGGACGTTAGACTCCTACAATGAGCAGTTCTTC. This sequence encodes CSAPGTLDSYNEQFF.

This clone is termed medium-sized. The chain has TRBV12-3 or TRBV12-4 and TRBJ1-3; TRBD1 is a possible D gene (5 bases). The CDR3 spans 16 residues. V lost 2 bases to trimming and J lost 4 bases, with 15 bases between them. CDR3 DNA: TGTGCCAGCAGTTTAAAATGGGACGACGAGGGAAACACCATATATTTT. Its translation is CASSLKWDDEGNTIYF.

Worth noting for this clone: A much larger clone differs by one base, so this may be a read error. The chain uses TRBV5-6 and TRBJ2-5, with a tentative D call TRBD2 (6 bases). This CDR3 contains 14 residues. CDR1 is SGHDT, CDR2 YYEEEE, per germline. The CDR3 region is CASSLGLVLEIQYF. In nucleotides, the CDR3 is TGTGCCAGCAGCTTGGGACTAGTCTTAGAGATCCAGTACTTC.

This clone has at least ten counts. The V and J genes are TRBV12-3 or TRBV12-4 and TRBJ1-1, with D uncertain. Trimming stripped 5 bases from V and 0 bases from J, with 10 bases between. This CDR3 comprises 14 residues. The CDR3 nucleotides are TGTGCCAGCAGTCTCAACCATATGAACACTGAAGCTTTCTTT. Amino acids: CASSLNHMNTEAFF.

This clone was seen ten or more times. The chain couples TRBV11-2 to TRBJ2-7; the D call may be TRBD1 or TRBD2 (5 bases each). The V gene lost 1 base and the J gene lost 2 bases, with 9 bases spanning the gap. Germline CDR1 reads SGHAT; CDR2 reads FQNNGV. CDR3 length equals 14 residues. The CDR3 sequence is CASSLVPGPYEQYF. The DNA for the CDR3 is TGTGCCAGCAGCTTAGTCCCGGGACCCTACGAGCAGTACTTC.

The rearrangement uses TRBV4-2 and TRBJ1-1; D perhaps matches TRBD1 (6 bases). V dropped 0 bases and J dropped 1 base, with 9 bases sitting between them. CDR1 is LGHNA and CDR2 is YNFKEQ in the germline V gene. The CDR3 has 15 amino acids. The CDR3 protein is CASSQEEGENTEAFF. In DNA, the CDR3 is TGTGCCAGCAGCCAAGAAGAGGGGGAGAACACTGAAGCTTTCTTT.

Concerning this clone: At one end, the junction sequence differs from germline, possibly due to a read error. The chain carries TRBV4-2 and TRBJ2-7; D not certain. The CDR3 length is 14 residues. CDR1 is LGHNA and CDR2 is YNFKEQ in the germline V gene. CDR3 in amino acids: CVSSQERRFYEQYF. The CDR3 bases are TGTGTCAGCAGCCAAGAGCGACGTTTCTACGAGCAGTACTTC.

This clone appeared many times. This chain links TRBV19 with TRBJ1-5; TRBD1 aligns across 7 bases. Germline loops: CDR1 LNHDA, CDR2 SQIVND (reference sequence). The ends lost 11 bases at V and 10 bases at J; junction bases unmatched: 11. This CDR3 is 12 amino acids long. The DNA for the CDR3 is TGTGCCGCCAGGGGGTTGGATGAACCCCAGCATTTT. Amino acid sequence: CAARGLDEPQHF.

In this sample, this clone is large. The rearrangement joins TRBV6-2 or TRBV6-3 to TRBJ2-1; 7 nucleotides match TRBD2. The germline V gene has CDR1 MNHEY and CDR2 SVGEGT. The CDR3 loop spans 15 amino acids. V shed 3 bases, J shed 2 bases, and the junction held 4 bases outside the gene matches. The CDR3 nucleotides read TGTGCCAGCAGTTATACGGGAGGTACCTACAATGAGCAGTTCTTC. This sequence encodes CASSYTGGTYNEQFF.

This clone has at least ten counts. Other DNA sequences in the same sample also yield this CDR3. The chain links TRBV7-9 to TRBJ1-4; D possibly corresponds to TRBD1 (6 bases). This CDR3 region has 13 residues. With 1 base removed from V and 11 bases from J, the gap between germline ends came to 11 bases. CDR1 is SEHNR, CDR2 FQNEAQ, per germline (reference sequence). CDR3 DNA: TGTGCCAGCAGCTTAGTCGACAGGAGTAAACTGTTTTTT. Translating it yields CASSLVDRSKLFF.

In this sample, this clone turned up a few times. This chain connects TRBV6-2 or TRBV6-3 to TRBJ1-1; D is perhaps TRBD1 (5 bases). Trimming took 6 bases from V and 3 from J, leaving 11 bases between them. The CDR3 spans 13 residues. Per germline, CDR1 MNHEY and CDR2 SVGEGT. CDR3 amino acids: CASSSQGDTEAFF. DNA for the CDR3: TGTGCCAGCAGCTCCCAGGGAGACACTGAAGCTTTCTTT.

The rearrangement joins TRBV12-3 or TRBV12-4 to TRBJ2-3, with 7 bases aligning to TRBD2. V dropped 3 bases and J dropped 1; count of bases not matched to a gene: 10. CDR3 length: 17 amino acids. CDR3 protein: CASSLSVSGGRTDTQYF. CDR3 sequence (DNA): TGTGCCAGCAGTTTGTCTGTATCGGGAGGTCGCACAGATACGCAGTATTTT.

This clone was counted many times. V is TRBV2 and J is TRBJ2-5; no clear D gene. The length of the CDR3 is 11 residues. V shed 8 bases and J shed 5 bases, with 9 bases lying between them. The germline gives CDR1 SNHLY, CDR2 FYNNEI. CDR3 protein: CASGTSETQYF. In DNA form, the CDR3 reads TGTGCCAGCGGAACGTCGGAGACCCAGTACTTC. Full variable domain (rest looked up from reference TRBV2 and TRBJ2-5): EPEVTQTPSHQVTQMGQEVILRCVPISNHLYFYWYRQILGQKVEFLVSFYNNEISEKSEIFDDQFSVERPDGSNFTLKIRSTKLEDSAMYFCASGTSETQYFGPGTRLLVL.

This clone was recorded a few times. The chain combines TRBV6-5 with TRBJ2-2; 14 nucleotides match TRBD2. The J segment lost 5 bases and the V segment lost 2 bases, leaving 7 bases of the junction unmatched. Looked up from germline, CDR1 is MNHEY and CDR2 is SVGAGI. The CDR3 length is 18 residues. The CDR3 protein is CASSYVGLAGVRTGELFF. DNA of the CDR3: TGTGCCAGCAGTTACGTGGGACTAGCGGGAGTACGAACCGGGGAGCTGTTTTTT.

This clone was counted between two and nine times. The chain carries TRBV2 and TRBJ2-7; the match to TRBD1 covers 7 bases. Germline CDR1 is SNHLY and CDR2 is FYNNEI. With 8 bases clipped from V and 4 bases from J, the junction kept 11 bases outside the gene matches. The length of the CDR3 is 14 residues. As DNA, the CDR3 is TGTGCCAGCGGGGGACAGACGTACCCTTACGAGCAGTACTTC. The encoded protein is CASGGQTYPYEQYF.